This paragraph reports one T cell receptor (beta chain). There is no known antigen for this receptor. No quality values exist for individual bases; no much larger clone is one base distant. The data originate from a study of T cells in tuberculosis (dated by TCRdb to the late 2010s). In terms of the full investigation: To characterize T cells specific for the mycobacterial lipid antigen glucose monomycolate (GMM), the study used CD1B tetramers together with high-throughput TCR immunosequencing. A South African clinical cohort compared IGRA-negative adolescents, IGRA-positive adolescents with latent tuberculosis and adults with active tuberculosis, fewer than 12 per group. Broad study findings and their caveats: Smaller NN-distances were partly driven by shorter CDR3-alpha lengths in active tuberculosis patients, and statistical significance was not reached for the TCR-beta difference. Clinical samples were chosen by availability of cryopreserved specimens, and active tuberculosis cases were adults while controls were adolescents. Using GEM motif frequencies, a classifier achieved over 65% accuracy, whereas a classifier built on the diverse GMM-specific repertoire got to under 90% accuracy (AUROC about 0.9). Smaller mean NN-distances to GMM-specific TCRs were observed in active tuberculosis TCR-alpha repertoires than in IGRA-negative controls, suggesting clonal expansion of GMM-specific TCRs.

The CDR3 runs 14 residues from the cysteine to the phenylalanine. Left in the record is the CDR3 DNA by itself, 42 bases read in frame from the first base. V sheds 2 bases and J sheds 8 bases, leaving 15 bases between their ends. CDR1 and CDR2 are read off the germline V gene as MNHEY and SVGAGI. The immunoSEQ multiplex PCR assay was used to generate TCR libraries, with TCR-beta and/or TCR-alpha/delta assays applied to each sample. The amplified TCR libraries were sequenced on the Illumina high-throughput platform. On the study's bioinformatics: Clustering and dimensionality reduction relied on pairwise TCRdist distances among GMM-specific receptors from T cells that were either sorted ex vivo or expanded in vitro. Each clinical repertoire was assigned a mean NN-distance score, defined as the average TCRdist to the nearest 10% of tetramer-positive reference sequences. To compute GEM TCR motif frequency, the fraction of unique TCRs matching known GEM sequences by V/J usage and CDR3 length was calculated. Active tuberculosis was classified by linear discriminant analysis with leave-one-out cross-validation, implemented in scikit-learn. Sourced from immuneACCESS, this table was stored by TCRdb with only in-frame sequences that have V and J called. A share of the clones is absent; for the studies checked, an unresolved V gene accounts for under half, and the remainder has no known explanation. That table is the source of V, J and clone size, and D and trimming were worked out from the DNA. For this sample the table gives tens of thousands of clones, of which around 90% were detected only once. Of the sample, 7.7% falls within the top ten clones.

At study entry, adolescents were screened for latent tuberculosis infection by tuberculin skin test and QuantiFERON-TB GOLD In-Tube IGRA. Immunosequencing of unsorted cryopreserved PBMC covered, on average, approximately 100,000 T cells per clinical donor. Eleven high schools in the Worcester region of the Western Cape, South Africa, served as enrollment sites for adolescents aged 12 to 18 years. Ten or so M. tuberculosis-infected adolescents and about 10 uninfected adolescents, matched for age and sex, were selected. For the adolescents, PBMC were isolated by density centrifugation from freshly drawn heparinized blood and then cryopreserved.

Material: PBMCs. This chain is built from TRBV6-5 and TRBJ1-2; TRBD1 is a possible D gene, resting on 5 matching bases. The clonotype originates from a donor between 10 and 35 years old with latent tuberculosis or without tuberculosis infection. Some clones in this sample may be carry-over from other donors' samples. The CDR3 amino acid sequence is: CASSYRGALEGYTF. Read as DNA, the sequence is TGTGCCAGCAGTTACAGGGGCGCGTTGGAGGGCTACACCTTC.